One sample yielded the 26 T cell receptor beta chains listed below, sequenced in a study of OX40 agonist ivuxolimab in advanced cancers. Libraries were built with the immunoSEQ multiplex PCR assay. TCRdb re-hosts the immuneACCESS table, in-frame sequences only. Its copies lack some clones; in the studies checked, an unresolved V gene accounts for under half of them, and the cause for the rest is not known. For this sample there are about 58,000 clones; about 87% appear just once. Over 3% of the sample comes from the top ten. The sample was CD4+ or CD8+ T cells sorted from blood, taken in a trial of the OX40 agonist ivuxolimab. Source of these receptors: an adult with an advanced solid tumor such as melanoma, head and neck, liver or kidney cancer.

This clone was counted a few times. This chain connects TRBV6-6 to TRBJ1-5; 8 bases align to TRBD1. Germline V gene sequence: CDR1 MNHNY, CDR2 SVGAGI (reference sequence). The CDR3 is 16 residues long. The V gene end was trimmed by 0 bases and the J gene end by 6 bases; junction bases not matched to a gene: 7. CDR3 amino acids: CASSYSTDRAGQPQHF. CDR3 in DNA: TGTGCCAGCAGTTACTCGACGGACAGGGCTGGTCAGCCCCAGCATTTT.

This chain uses TRBV28 with TRBJ2-7, with TRBD1 matching over 7 bases. This CDR3 region has 14 residues. J lost 0 bases, V lost 6 bases, and 5 bases had no gene match. The V gene's germline CDR1 is MDHEN and CDR2 SYDVKM. CDR3: CASSPGQTSYEQYF. The CDR3 region has the DNA TGTGCCAGCAGCCCGGGACAGACCTCCTACGAGCAGTACTTC.

The gene calls are TRBV7-8 and TRBJ1-1; D unclear. Trimming shortened V by 1 base and J by 3 bases, and 6 bases separated the two germline ends. Germline CDR1 is SGHVS and CDR2 is FQNEAQ. The CDR3 has 13 amino acids. CDR3 region: CASSLERDTEAFF. The CDR3 DNA follows: TGTGCCAGCAGCTTAGAACGGGACACTGAAGCTTTCTTT.

The rearrangement links TRBV6-6 to TRBJ1-4; tentative D call: TRBD1 (5 bases). CDR3 size: 13 residues. Germline assignment: CDR1 MNHNY and CDR2 SVGAGI (reference sequence). Deletions cut 5 bases from V and 5 bases from J, with 9 bases between. The CDR3 protein is CASSPQGNEKLFF. DNA for the CDR3: TGTGCCAGCAGTCCTCAGGGAAATGAAAAACTGTTTTTT.

In DNA, the CDR3 is TGTGCCAGCAGTGTTGACGGGCCCCTCGGGCACGAGCAGTACTTC. This gives the protein CASSVDGPLGHEQYF. J is TRBJ2-7 and V is TRBV2; D remains ambiguous. The CDR3 extends over 15 amino acids. Per the germline V gene, CDR1 is SNHLY and CDR2 is FYNNEI. Deletions cut 4 bases from V and 5 bases from J, with 18 bases between.

The rearrangement links TRBV29-1 to TRBJ1-1; TRBD1 is a possible D gene (5 bases). Germline V lookup: CDR1 SQVTM, CDR2 ANQGSEA. The CDR3 spans 12 residues. Deletions cut 7 bases from V and 4 bases from J, with 13 bases between. This CDR3 reads CSARGEGTEAFF. The CDR3 coding sequence is TGCAGCGCGAGGGGAGAGGGCACTGAAGCTTTCTTT.

The sample holds a few counts of this clone. This chain joins TRBV5-4 and TRBJ1-1, with a weak D call TRBD1 (6 bases). This CDR3 comprises 13 residues. The germline gives CDR1 SGHNT, CDR2 YYREEE (reference sequence). Trimming pared 3 bases from V and 0 bases from J, leaving 6 bases between. In DNA form, the CDR3 reads TGTGCCAGCAGCTGGACAGTGAACACTGAAGCTTTCTTT. It codes for CASSWTVNTEAFF. The variable domain in full, completed from reference TRBV5-4 and TRBJ1-1, reads ETGVTQSPTHLIKTRGQQVTLRCSSQSGHNTVSWYQQALGQGPQFIFQYYREEENGRGNFPPRFSGLQFPNYSSELNVNALELDDSALYLCASSWTVNTEAFFGQGTRLTVV.

The CDR3 DNA reads TGTGCCAGCAGACCAGGACAAGAGACCCAGTACTTC. Protein: CASRPGQETQYF. V gene TRBV28 combines with J gene TRBJ2-5, with D uncertain. Germline assignment: CDR1 MDHEN and CDR2 SYDVKM. Trimming cost V 6 bases and J 2 bases, with 7 bases left between them. CDR3 size: 12 residues.

The rearrangement uses TRBV29-1 and TRBJ2-3; tentative D call: TRBD2 (6 bases). Trimming removed 7 bases at V and 1 base at J, with 6 bases between. From germline, CDR1 is SQVTM and CDR2 ANQGSEA. The CDR3 sequence is 11 residues long. The CDR3 bases are TGCAGCGGACTAGGCACAGATACGCAGTATTTT. This translates into CSGLGTDTQYF.

This clone was seen a single time. The chain is built from TRBV5-1 and TRBJ1-1, with a weak D call TRBD1 (5 bases). V lost 4 bases and J lost 0, with 13 bases in between. The CDR3 spans 15 residues. Germline V gene sequence: CDR1 SGHRS, CDR2 YFSETQ. The CDR3 reads CASSLGGTVNTEAFF. The CDR3 DNA sequence: TGCGCCAGCAGCCTGGGCGGGACCGTGAACACTGAAGCTTTCTTT.

The CDR3 DNA reads as TGTGCCAGCAGCGCCATGGGACTAGCGGAACAAGAGACCCAGTACTTC. It yields the protein CASSAMGLAEQETQYF. The chain couples TRBV9 to TRBJ2-5; TRBD2 aligns across 11 bases. V shed 3 bases, J shed 2 bases, and the junction held 6 bases outside the gene matches. The CDR3 covers 16 residues. Germline V gene sequence: CDR1 SGDLS, CDR2 YYNGEE.

The chain uses TRBV10-3 and TRBJ2-2; D unclear. CDR1 and CDR2 (germline): ENHRY, SYGVKD. The V and J ends lost 7 bases and 4 bases respectively, with 16 bases between them. The CDR3 has 15 amino acids. Written as DNA, the CDR3 is TGTGCCATCAATAAGTCCCCGGCAGCCACCGGGGAGCTGTTTTTT. Residues: CAINKSPAATGELFF.

This clone is a singleton in its sample. This chain joins TRBV6-5 and TRBJ1-1, with unresolved D. The germline V gene has CDR1 MNHEY and CDR2 SVGAGI. Trimming shortened V by 0 bases and J by 8 bases, and 7 bases separated the two germline ends. The CDR3 length is 12 residues. The chain's CDR3 is CASSYSGGEAFF. CDR3 sequence (DNA): TGTGCCAGCAGTTACTCAGGTGGAGAAGCTTTCTTT.

The chain links TRBV27 to TRBJ1-5; D is unclear. The CDR3 runs 15 residues. Germline V CDR1 and CDR2: MNHEY, SMNVEV (reference sequence). V lost 1 base and J lost 1, with 8 bases in between. This CDR3 is CASSLYAASNQPQHF. The CDR3 DNA reads TGTGCCAGCAGTTTATACGCAGCAAGCAATCAGCCCCAGCATTTT.

V gene TRBV30 combines with J gene TRBJ2-7; 15 nucleotides agree with TRBD2. The CDR3 extends over 16 amino acids. Germline CDR1 is GTSNPN and CDR2 is SVGIG (reference sequence). Unmatched junction bases numbered 6, after V lost 1 base and J lost 5 bases. The DNA for the CDR3 is TGTGCCTGGAGTGGCGGACTAGCGGGAGGGCTGGACGAGCAGTACTTC. As protein: CAWSGGLAGGLDEQYF.

The chain employs TRBV7-3 and TRBJ2-2; 9 nucleotides line up with TRBD2. The CDR3 is made up of 16 amino acids. Trimming removed 5 bases from V and 5 bases from J; junction bases left unmatched: 9. Germline CDR1 and CDR2: SGHTA and FQGTGA. In nucleotides, the CDR3 is TGTGCCAGCAGCGCCAGGGTAGCGGGAGTAACCGGGGAGCTGTTTTTT. It is translated as CASSARVAGVTGELFF. The complete variable domain, with remaining parts taken from reference TRBV7-3 and TRBJ2-2, reads GAGVSQTPSNKVTEKGKYVELRCDPISGHTALYWYRQSLGQGPEFLIYFQGTGAADDSGLPNDRFFAVRPEGSVSTLKIQRTERGDSAVYLCASSARVAGVTGELFFGEGSRLTVL.

The chain couples TRBV5-1 to TRBJ2-1, with TRBD2 matching 8 bases. V lost 0 bases, J lost 3 bases, and 2 bases stayed unmatched. Germline V gene data show CDR1 as SGHRS and CDR2 as YFSETQ. This CDR3 region has 15 residues. CDR3 nucleotide sequence: TGCGCCAGCAGCTTGGTCACTAGCGGCTACAATGAGCAGTTCTTC. Encoded protein: CASSLVTSGYNEQFF.

The chain's CDR3 is CASSKPGLAVEQYF. The DNA of the CDR3 is TGTGCCAGCAGTAAACCGGGACTAGCGGTCGAGCAGTACTTC. The chain recombines TRBV6-5 with TRBJ2-5, with 11 bases aligning to TRBD2. The assigned J gene may be wrong: the sequence end matches TRBJ2-7 better. CDR3 length: 14 residues. Germline V gene sequence: CDR1 MNHEY, CDR2 SVGAGI.

V is TRBV7-2 and J is TRBJ1-5; the D is unclear. Per germline, CDR1 SGHTA and CDR2 FQGNSA. V was pared by 3 bases and J by 5 bases, with 5 bases between. The CDR3 has 12 residues. The CDR3 region is CASSFYDQPQHF. For the CDR3, the DNA is TGTGCCAGCAGCTTTTACGATCAGCCCCAGCATTTT.

The chain has TRBV7-9 and TRBJ2-5; D is possibly TRBD2 (6 bases). Germline V lookup: CDR1 SEHNR, CDR2 FQNEAQ (reference sequence). Trimming stripped 6 bases from V and 2 bases from J, with 19 bases between. This CDR3 has 16 amino acids. The CDR3 DNA sequence: TGTGCCAGCAGAATTGGACTACCCAAGCCTCAAGAGACCCAGTACTTC. Protein sequence: CASRIGLPKPQETQYF. The whole variable domain, remainder taken from reference TRBV7-9 and TRBJ2-5, is DTGVSQNPRHKITKRGQNVTFRCDPISEHNRLYWYRQTLGQGPEFLTYFQNEAQLEKSRLLSDRFSAERPKGSFSTLEIQRTEQGDSAMYLCASRIGLPKPQETQYFGPGTRLLVL.

In its sample, this clone was seen once. This sequence joins TRBV27 and TRBJ1-1; TRBD1 matches at 10 bases. Germline V gene lookup returns CDR1 MNHEY and CDR2 SMNVEV (reference sequence). CDR3 length equals 16 residues. Trimming at V came to 4 bases and at J to 5 bases, leaving 10 bases not matched to a gene. CDR3 in DNA: TGTGCCAGCAGTTGGGGACAGGGGAGGCCTGGGACTGAAGCTTTCTTT. It specifies CASSWGQGRPGTEAFF.

This clone has just a few counts. The chain joins TRBV28 to TRBJ2-7, with TRBD2 identical over 10 bases. J lost 7 bases, V lost 4 bases, and 10 bases had no gene match. CDR3 length: 15 residues. From germline, CDR1 is MDHEN and CDR2 SYDVKM. The CDR3 is CASSSSGSLNREQYF. The DNA for the CDR3 is TGTGCCAGCAGTTCTAGCGGGAGCTTGAATCGGGAGCAGTACTTC.

The rearrangement uses TRBV7-3 and TRBJ2-1, with TRBD1 matching over 8 bases. The germline CDR1 and CDR2 sequences are SGHTA and FQGTGA. V shed 5 bases and J 4 bases; nucleotides not matched to a gene: 4. The CDR3 has 14 amino acids. For the CDR3, the DNA is TGTGCCAGCAGCCGGGGACAGGAGTACAATGAGCAGTTCTTC. Translation: CASSRGQEYNEQFF. The entire variable domain, with the rest obtained from reference TRBV7-3 and TRBJ2-1, is as follows: GAGVSQTPSNKVTEKGKYVELRCDPISGHTALYWYRQSLGQGPEFLIYFQGTGAADDSGLPNDRFFAVRPEGSVSTLKIQRTERGDSAVYLCASSRGQEYNEQFFGPGTRLTVL.

This chain links TRBV5-4 with TRBJ2-5; 9 bases match TRBD1. V lost 4 bases, J lost 4 bases, and 8 bases stayed unmatched. Germline assignment: CDR1 SGHNT and CDR2 YYREEE (reference sequence). The CDR3 spans 15 residues. The CDR3 loop is CASSAGDRDSETQYF. The CDR3, as DNA: TGTGCCAGCAGCGCTGGGGACAGGGACTCAGAGACCCAGTACTTC.

This chain links TRBV6-1 with TRBJ1-3; D remains unclear. The length of the CDR3 is 14 residues. Trimming left V 7 bases short and J 1 base short, with 11 bases between. Germline V gives CDR1 MNHNS, CDR2 SASEGT. DNA of the CDR3: TGTGCCAGCACCCTCGGTGGGTCTGGAAACACCATATATTTT. Encoded protein: CASTLGGSGNTIYF.

This clone was found a few times. V gene TRBV30 combines with J gene TRBJ1-1; possibly TRBD1 for D (6 bases). CDR1 GTSNPN and CDR2 SVGIG come from the germline V gene (reference sequence). V gave up 4 bases and J gave up 4 bases, with 10 bases separating them. The CDR3 runs to 12 residues. The CDR3 loop reads CAWTTGFTEAFF. The CDR3 DNA follows: TGTGCCTGGACTACAGGGTTCACTGAAGCTTTCTTT.